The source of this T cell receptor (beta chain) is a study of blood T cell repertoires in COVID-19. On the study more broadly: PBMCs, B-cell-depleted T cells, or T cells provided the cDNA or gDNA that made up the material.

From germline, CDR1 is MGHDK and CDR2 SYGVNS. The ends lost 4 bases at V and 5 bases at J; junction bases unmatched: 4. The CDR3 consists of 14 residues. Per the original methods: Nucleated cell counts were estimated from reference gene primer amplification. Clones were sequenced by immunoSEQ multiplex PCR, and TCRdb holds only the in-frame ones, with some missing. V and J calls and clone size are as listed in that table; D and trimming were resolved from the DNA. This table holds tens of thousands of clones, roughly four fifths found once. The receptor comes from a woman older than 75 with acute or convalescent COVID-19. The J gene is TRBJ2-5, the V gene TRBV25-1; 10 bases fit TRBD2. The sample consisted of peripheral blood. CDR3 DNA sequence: TGTGCCAGCAGTGCCCTAGCGGGAGTCGAGACCCAGTACTTC. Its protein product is CASSALAGVETQYF. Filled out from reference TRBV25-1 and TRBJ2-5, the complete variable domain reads EADIYQTPRYLVIGTGKKITLECSQTMGHDKMYWYQQDPGMELHLIHYSYGVNSTEKGDLSSESTVSRIRTEHFPLTLESARPSHTSQYLCASSALAGVETQYFGPGTRLLVL.